This TCR beta chain was obtained from a study of CD8+ T cells in alopecia areata. Looking at the study overall: Treated individuals took tofacitinib by mouth, 5 to 10 mg twice daily. General observations from the study: Mouse data revealed clearer TCR sharing than patient data did, a gap possibly tied to HLA.

Lesional scalp punch biopsies and peripheral blood came from alopecia areata patients. CDR3 length: 17 residues. With 5 bases clipped from V and 0 bases from J, the junction kept 9 bases outside the gene matches. The germline V gene has CDR1 SGHAT and CDR2 FQDESV (reference sequence). Of note for this clone: Its antigen is unknown.

Extracted RNA was reverse transcribed into cDNA, the sequencing template. TCRdb's table, derived via immunoSEQ multiplex PCR, lists solely in-frame clones and lacks some. The sample consists of roughly 19,000 clones, around 62% of them appearing once. The TCR comes from a human donor with alopecia areata. The genes are TRBV11-1 and TRBJ2-2; TRBD2 aligns across 7 bases. The sequencing here drew on skin, taken at week 0. The CDR3: CASSPSGLAANTGELFF. The DNA of the CDR3 is TGTGCCAGCAGCCCGAGTGGGCTAGCGGCGAACACCGGGGAGCTGTTTTTT.